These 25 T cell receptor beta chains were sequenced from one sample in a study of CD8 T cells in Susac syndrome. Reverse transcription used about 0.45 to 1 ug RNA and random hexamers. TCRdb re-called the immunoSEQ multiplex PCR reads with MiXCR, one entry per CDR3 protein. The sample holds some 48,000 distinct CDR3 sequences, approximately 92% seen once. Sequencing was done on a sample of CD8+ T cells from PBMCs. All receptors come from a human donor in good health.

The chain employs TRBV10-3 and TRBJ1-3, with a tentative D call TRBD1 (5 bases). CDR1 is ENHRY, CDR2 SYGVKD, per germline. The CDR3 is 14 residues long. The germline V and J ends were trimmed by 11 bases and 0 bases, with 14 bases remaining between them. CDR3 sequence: CAVGGRNSGNTIYF. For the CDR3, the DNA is TGTGCCGTTGGGGGACGGAACTCTGGAAACACCATATATTTT.

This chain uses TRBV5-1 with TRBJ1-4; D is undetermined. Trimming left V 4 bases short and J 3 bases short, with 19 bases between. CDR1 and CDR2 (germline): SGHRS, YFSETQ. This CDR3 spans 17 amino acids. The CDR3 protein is CASSGPEPPKANEKLFF. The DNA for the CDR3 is TGCGCCAGCAGCGGGCCTGAGCCCCCTAAGGCTAATGAAAAACTGTTTTTT.

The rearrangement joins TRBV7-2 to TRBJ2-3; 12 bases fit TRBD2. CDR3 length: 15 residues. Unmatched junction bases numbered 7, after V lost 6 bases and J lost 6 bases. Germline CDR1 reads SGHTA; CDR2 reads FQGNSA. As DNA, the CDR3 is TGTGCCAGCAGGCCGACTAGCGGGAGATCTGATACGCAGTATTTT. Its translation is CASRPTSGRSDTQYF.

CDR3 residues: CASKTPWGFGELFF. The CDR3 coding sequence is TGTGCCAGCAAAACCCCGTGGGGCTTCGGGGAGCTGTTTTTT. V usage is TRBV5-5 and J usage is TRBJ2-2, with D perhaps matching TRBD1 (5 bases). The V and J ends lost 6 bases and 7 bases respectively, with 16 bases between them. Germline CDR1 is SGHKS and CDR2 is YYEKEE (reference sequence). This CDR3 spans 14 amino acids.

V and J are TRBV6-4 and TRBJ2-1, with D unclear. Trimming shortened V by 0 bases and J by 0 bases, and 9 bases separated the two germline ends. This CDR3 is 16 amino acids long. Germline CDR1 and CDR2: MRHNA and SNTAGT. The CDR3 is CASSDSTTGSYNEQFF. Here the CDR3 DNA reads TGTGCCAGCAGTGACTCCACTACCGGCTCCTACAATGAGCAGTTCTTC.

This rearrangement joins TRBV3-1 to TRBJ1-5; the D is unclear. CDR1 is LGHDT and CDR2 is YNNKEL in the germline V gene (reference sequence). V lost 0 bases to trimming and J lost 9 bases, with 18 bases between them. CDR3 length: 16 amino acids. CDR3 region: CASSQEWREDLRPQHF. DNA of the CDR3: TGTGCCAGCAGCCAAGAATGGAGGGAGGACCTTCGGCCCCAGCATTTT.

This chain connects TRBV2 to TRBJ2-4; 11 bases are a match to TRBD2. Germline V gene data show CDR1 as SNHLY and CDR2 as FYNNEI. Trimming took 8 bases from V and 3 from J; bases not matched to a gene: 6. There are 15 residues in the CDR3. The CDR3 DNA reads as TGTGCCAGCTTGGTAGCGGGAGGGCTCAAAAACATTCAGTACTTC. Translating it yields CASLVAGGLKNIQYF.

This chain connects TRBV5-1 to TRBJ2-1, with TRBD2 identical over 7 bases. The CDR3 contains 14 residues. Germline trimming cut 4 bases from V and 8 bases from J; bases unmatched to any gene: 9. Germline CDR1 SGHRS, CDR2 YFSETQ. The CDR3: CASSPGLVPDEQFF. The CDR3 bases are TGCGCCAGCAGCCCCGGACTAGTTCCCGATGAGCAGTTCTTC.

CDR3 bases: TGTGCCTCCTGGGACAAGGAGACCCAGTACTTC. This encodes CASWDKETQYF. The chain couples TRBV10-3 to TRBJ2-5, with D perhaps TRBD1 (6 bases). V shed 11 bases and J shed 5 bases, with 12 bases lying between them. Germline CDR1 ENHRY, CDR2 SYGVKD. The CDR3 consists of 11 residues.

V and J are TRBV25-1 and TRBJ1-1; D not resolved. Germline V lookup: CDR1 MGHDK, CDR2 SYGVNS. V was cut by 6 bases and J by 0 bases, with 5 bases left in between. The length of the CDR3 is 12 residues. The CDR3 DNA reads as TGTGCCAGCAGCCTCCTGAACACTGAAGCTTTCTTT. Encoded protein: CASSLLNTEAFF. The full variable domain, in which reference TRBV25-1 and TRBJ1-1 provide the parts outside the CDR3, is EADIYQTPRYLVIGTGKKITLECSQTMGHDKMYWYQQDPGMELHLIHYSYGVNSTEKGDLSSESTVSRIRTEHFPLTLESARPSHTSQYLCASSLLNTEAFFGQGTRLTVV.

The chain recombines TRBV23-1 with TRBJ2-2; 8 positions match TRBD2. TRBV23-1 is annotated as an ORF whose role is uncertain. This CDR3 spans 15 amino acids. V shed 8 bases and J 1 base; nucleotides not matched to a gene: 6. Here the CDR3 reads CASSRLALNTGELFF. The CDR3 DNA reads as TGCGCCAGCTCTCGACTAGCGCTGAACACCGGGGAGCTGTTTTTT.

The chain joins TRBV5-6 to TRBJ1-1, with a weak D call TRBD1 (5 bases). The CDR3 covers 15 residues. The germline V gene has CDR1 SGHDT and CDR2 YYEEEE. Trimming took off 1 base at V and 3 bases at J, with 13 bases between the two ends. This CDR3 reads CASSLMAGTHTEAFF. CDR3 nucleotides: TGTGCCAGCAGCTTGATGGCAGGGACTCACACTGAAGCTTTCTTT.

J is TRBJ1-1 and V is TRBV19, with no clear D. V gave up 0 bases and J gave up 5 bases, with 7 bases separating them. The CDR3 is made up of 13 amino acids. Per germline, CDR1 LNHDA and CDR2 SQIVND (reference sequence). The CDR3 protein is CASSIDRRTEAFF. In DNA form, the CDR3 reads TGTGCCAGTAGTATAGACCGTAGGACTGAAGCTTTCTTT.

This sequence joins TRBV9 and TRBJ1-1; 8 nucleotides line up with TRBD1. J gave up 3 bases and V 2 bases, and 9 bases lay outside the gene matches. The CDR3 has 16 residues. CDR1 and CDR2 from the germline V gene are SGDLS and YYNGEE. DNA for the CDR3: TGTGCCAGCAGCGTCGACAGGGGCGATATTGACACTGAAGCTTTCTTT. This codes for CASSVDRGDIDTEAFF.

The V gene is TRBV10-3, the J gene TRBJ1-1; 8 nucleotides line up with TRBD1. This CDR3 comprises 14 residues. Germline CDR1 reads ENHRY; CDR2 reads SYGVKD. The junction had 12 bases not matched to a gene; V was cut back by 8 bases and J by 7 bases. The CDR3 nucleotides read TGTGCCATCGGATTGGACAGGGAAGGGGGTGAAGCTTTCTTT. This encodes CAIGLDREGGEAFF.

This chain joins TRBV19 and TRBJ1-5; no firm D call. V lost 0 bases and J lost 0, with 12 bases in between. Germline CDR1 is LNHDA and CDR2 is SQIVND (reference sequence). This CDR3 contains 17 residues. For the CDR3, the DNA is TGTGCCAGTAGTATAGATCCGTCAGTCCTTAGCAATCAGCCCCAGCATTTT. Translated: CASSIDPSVLSNQPQHF.

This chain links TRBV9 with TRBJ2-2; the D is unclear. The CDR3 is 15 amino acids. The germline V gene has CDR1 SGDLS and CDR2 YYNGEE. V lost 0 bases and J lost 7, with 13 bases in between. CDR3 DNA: TGTGCCAGCAGCGTAGCTGGGCAGACAAACGGGGAGCTGTTTTTT. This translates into CASSVAGQTNGELFF.

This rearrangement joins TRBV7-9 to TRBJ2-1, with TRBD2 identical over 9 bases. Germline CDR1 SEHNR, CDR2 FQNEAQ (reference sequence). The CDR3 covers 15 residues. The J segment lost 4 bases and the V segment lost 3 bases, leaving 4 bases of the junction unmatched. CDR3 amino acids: CASSFASGRYNEQFF. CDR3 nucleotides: TGTGCCAGCAGCTTTGCAAGCGGGAGGTACAATGAGCAGTTCTTC.

This chain's CDR3 is CASSQEPGKGGTEAFF. CDR3 coding DNA: TGCGCCAGCAGCCAAGAGCCAGGGAAGGGGGGCACTGAAGCTTTCTTT. V is TRBV4-1 and J is TRBJ1-1, with D perhaps TRBD1 (6 bases). CDR3 length equals 16 residues. Trimming removed 0 bases from V and 4 bases from J, with 15 bases in between. Germline V gives CDR1 MGHRA, CDR2 YSYEKL.

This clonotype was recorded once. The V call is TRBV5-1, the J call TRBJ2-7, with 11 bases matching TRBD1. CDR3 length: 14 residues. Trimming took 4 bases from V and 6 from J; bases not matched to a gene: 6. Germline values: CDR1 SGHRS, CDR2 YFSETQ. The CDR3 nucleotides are TGCGCCAGCAGCACGGGACAGGGGGTGAGCGAGCAGTACTTC. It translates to CASSTGQGVSEQYF.

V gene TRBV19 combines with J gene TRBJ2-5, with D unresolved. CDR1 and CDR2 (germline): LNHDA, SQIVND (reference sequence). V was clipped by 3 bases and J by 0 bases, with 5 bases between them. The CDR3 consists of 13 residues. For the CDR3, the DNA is TGTGCCAGTAGTATGAGTCACCAAGAGACCCAGTACTTC. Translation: CASSMSHQETQYF.

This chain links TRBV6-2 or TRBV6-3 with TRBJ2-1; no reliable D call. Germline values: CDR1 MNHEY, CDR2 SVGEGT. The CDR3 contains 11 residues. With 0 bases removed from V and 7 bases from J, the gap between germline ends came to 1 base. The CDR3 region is CASSYSNEQFF. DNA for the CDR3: TGTGCCAGCAGTTACTCGAATGAGCAGTTCTTC.

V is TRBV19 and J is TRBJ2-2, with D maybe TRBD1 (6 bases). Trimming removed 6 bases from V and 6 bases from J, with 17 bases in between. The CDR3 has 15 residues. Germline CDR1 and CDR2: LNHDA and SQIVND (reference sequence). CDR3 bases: TGTGCCAGTAGGAGAGGGGGAGCAGGTTCCGGGGAGCTGTTTTTT. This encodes CASRRGGAGSGELFF.

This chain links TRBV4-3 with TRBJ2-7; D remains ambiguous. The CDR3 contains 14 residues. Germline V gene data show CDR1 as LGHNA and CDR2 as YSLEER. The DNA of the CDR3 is TGCGTAAGCAGCCAAGGTCAGGCCAACTACGAGCAGTACTTC. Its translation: CVSSQGQANYEQYF.

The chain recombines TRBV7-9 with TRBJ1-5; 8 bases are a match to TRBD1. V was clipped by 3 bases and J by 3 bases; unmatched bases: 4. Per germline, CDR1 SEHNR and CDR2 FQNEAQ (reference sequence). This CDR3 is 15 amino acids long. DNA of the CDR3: TGTGCCAGCAGCTTTGGGACAGGCTCCAATCAGCCCCAGCATTTT. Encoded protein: CASSFGTGSNQPQHF.